This is a list of T cell receptor beta chains from one sample in a study of blood T cell repertoires in COVID-19. The repertoire was sequenced with immunoSEQ multiplex PCR; TCRdb's copy has only in-frame clones and lacks some. The sample holds about 210,000 clones, roughly four fifths seen once. Sequencing was done on a sample of peripheral blood. The receptors were gathered from a woman between 40 and 50 years old with acute or convalescent COVID-19. Both conserved end residues are part of each CDR3. D genes are given only for firm matches. Size values are once, few and many counts, or a class for expanded clones, and some rows have none.

TRBD1,TRBJ2-2,NA,TRBV10-3,TGTGCCATCAAACAGCAGGGGGATAACACCGGGGAGCTGTTTTTT,CAIKQQGDNTGELFF
TRBD2,TRBJ2-3,NA,TRBV3-1/TRBV3-2,TGTGCCAGCAGCGGACGGGAGGGCGTGGATACGCAGTATTTT,CASSGREGVDTQYF
NA,TRBJ2-4,NA,TRBV20-1,TGCAGTGCCGGGAAAAACATTCAGTACTTC,CSAGKNIQYF
NA,TRBJ1-1,once,TRBV29-1,TGCAGCGTTCGACCGGGGTCGGGCACTGAAGCTTTCTTT,CSVRPGSGTEAFF
NA,TRBJ2-7,NA,TRBV9,TGTGCCAGCAGCGTAGGGTGGGGGGTGGACTACGAGCAGTACTTC,CASSVGWGVDYEQYF
NA,TRBJ2-1,NA,TRBV24-1,TGTGCCACCAGTACCCGACTAGGAGCGAATGAGCAGTTCTTC,CATSTRLGANEQFF
NA,TRBJ1-6,few,TRBV6-5,TGTGCCAGCAGTTACACTTTCGGTAACTCACCCCTCCACTTT,CASSYTFGNSPLHF
TRBD2,TRBJ2-5,NA,TRBV7-2,TGTGCCAGCAGCTCCCCAGGGATAACGGGAGGGCCTGGGGAGACCCAGTACTTC,CASSSPGITGGPGETQYF
TRBD2,TRBJ2-7,NA,TRBV4-2,TGTGCCAGCAGCCATACAGCGAGCGGGAGGGCCTACGACGAGCAGTACTTC,CASSHTASGRAYDEQYF
TRBD2,TRBJ2-3,NA,TRBV27,TGTGCCAGCAGTTTATCGGGGCGGGGGAAGACAGATACGCAGTATTTT,CASSLSGRGKTDTQYF
TRBD2,TRBJ2-2,NA,TRBV7-6,TGTGCCAGCAGCACCCGCGGCGGGGGGGCGAACACCGGGGAGCTGTTTTTT,CASSTRGGGANTGELFF
TRBD1,TRBJ2-7,NA,TRBV10-3,TGTGCCATCAGTGAGGGGACAGGTCTTACCTACGAGCAGTACTTC,CAISEGTGLTYEQYF
NA,TRBJ2-1,few,TRBV4-2,TGTGCCAGCAGCCAAGAGGAAAACTGGGATACCATAGGGGGGCAGTTCTTC,CASSQEENWDTIGGQFF
NA,TRBJ1-4,NA,TRBV5-1,TGCGCCAGCAGTGAACGACACTCAACTAATGAAAAACTGTTTTTT,CASSERHSTNEKLFF
TRBD2,TRBJ2-1,NA,TRBV29-1,TGCAGCGTTGAAGACTGGAGGACTAGCGCCAAGGGTAATGAGCAGTTCTTC,CSVEDWRTSAKGNEQFF
TRBD2,TRBJ2-3,NA,TRBV4-2,TGTGCCAGCAGCCAAGATAAGCCGACTAGCGGGCTCAACGCGGTGTATTTT,CASSQDKPTSGLNAVYF
NA,TRBJ1-2,NA,TRBV3-1/TRBV3-2,TGTGCCAGCAGCCAATCTGCAGGGGATGGCTACACCTTC,CASSQSAGDGYTF
TRBD2,TRBJ2-4,once,TRBV7-2,TGTGCCAGCAGCTTAGCTGGGACTAGCGGGGGGGAAAACATTCAGTACTTC,CASSLAGTSGGENIQYF
NA,TRBJ2-1,NA,TRBV5-1,TGCGCCAGCAGCTATGGGGCCCCCTACAATGAGCAGTTCTTC,CASSYGAPYNEQFF
TRBD1,TRBJ2-1,NA,TRBV18,TGTGCCAGCTCACCACGGGCAGGGGGTGTCAATGAGCAGTTCTTC,CASSPRAGGVNEQFF